This T cell receptor (beta chain) came from a study of blood T cell repertoires in COVID-19. Study background: T cells, B-cell-depleted T cells, or PBMCs supplied cDNA or gDNA.

Generated by immunoSEQ multiplex PCR, the TCRdb table keeps only in-frame clones and is missing some. The data contain 500,000 to 600,000 clones, less than 90% of them seen just once; the ten biggest clones take up roughly 7.3%. Patients at the Seattle site were enrolled during active infection and followed longitudinally. The CDR3 runs to 15 residues. Germline loops: CDR1 SGHDT, CDR2 YYEEEE. Trimming removed 3 bases from V and 3 bases from J; junction bases left unmatched: 5. The receptor comes from a woman in her forties or fifties with COVID-19, enrolled during active disease. This chain links TRBV5-6 with TRBJ1-3; 8 bases agree with TRBD1. The source material was peripheral blood. The CDR3 DNA reads as TGTGCCAGCAGCTCACGGGACAGGCTTGGAAACACCATATATTTT. Its translation: CASSSRDRLGNTIYF.